This TCR beta chain emerged from a study of cytomegalovirus exposure and HLA in healthy donors (dated by TCRdb to the late 2010s). For the wider study: An earlier analysis of 587 of the donors reported about 250 Gb of sequence data and 120 million or so unique TCR beta sequences from approximately 180 million T cells. Around 300 gigabases of sequencing data and around 87 million unique TCR sequences were included in an early release covering over 600 HLA-typed donors. The genetic ancestry cluster associated with self-reported Caucasian donors included about 84% of the approximately 410 genotyped donors. The aim of the study was to test whether cataloging public T cell receptors could identify signatures of past pathogen exposure. The T cell repertoires of 670 or so subjects were profiled by immunosequencing and related to cytomegalovirus serostatus. A separate validation cohort of 90 to 150 different subjects was used in addition to the roughly 670-subject first cohort. The study combined high-throughput TCR immunosequencing, statistical association of individual TCRs with disease status, and machine learning to predict cytomegalovirus infection status. To study patterns of TCR occurrence, a later analysis re-analyzed previously published TCR beta repertoires from several hundred donors and added high-resolution HLA genotyping. The later analysis used no new phenotypic data to find candidate immune exposures, relying instead on TCR beta sequences and their occurrence across donors. In an earlier analysis of more than 550 of the donors, high-throughput TCR beta sequencing was used to judge whether each TCR beta V gene segment behaved as functional or pseudogenic. Donor age, sex, ethnicity and CMV serostatus were compiled together with the repertoire data. A later genetic analysis took genome-wide SNP genotypes for about 55% of the 666 donors and used that subset as a discovery cohort. Every discovery cohort repertoire had been produced on one sequencing platform. HLA typing covered class I and class II loci at four-digit resolution. Typing coverage varied by locus: about 620-640 donors for A, B, C, DRB1 and DQB1; 500 to 550 for DQA1; around 610 for DPA1; under 490 for DPB1. About five DR-DQ haplotypes were handled as single units for association and clustering, since linkage in the cohort was strong. Among roughly 400 genotyped donors of the cohort, an average of around 220,000 unique TCR beta nucleotide sequences was sequenced per donor, of which roughly 17% were non-productive.

The cohort comprised some 730 healthy bone marrow donors. All cohort members were sampled while nominally healthy, although unrecorded immune exposures were likely present. The donor was CMV seropositive and belonged to the group of 250 to 300 seropositive cohort members. Each donor provided a peripheral blood sample, and peripheral blood mononuclear cells were used for TCR beta sequencing. The Qiagen DNeasy Blood Extraction Kit was used to extract genomic DNA from the blood cell samples. V is cut by 0 bases and J by 1 base, and the space between the germline ends is 16 bases. From cysteine to phenylalanine, the CDR3 is 17 amino acids long. The only DNA kept is the CDR3, 51 bases in frame from the first base. CDR1 is given as SGHDN and CDR2 as FVKESK, both from the germline V gene. What the work shows at the level of the full study, not this receptor alone: A further reported finding was that TCR beta sequences accurately predicted the HLA-A and HLA-B alleles for most subjects in the first cohort. In a later genetic analysis, fewer N-insertions in productive TCRs were reported among donors in an Asian-associated ancestry cluster than the roughly 700-donor mean. A total of fewer than 200 TCR beta chains were listed by the study as associated with cytomegalovirus. In a later analysis, TCR association rates were found to vary across HLA loci, with the most associated TCRs seen for DRB1 alleles and the fewest for HLA-C alleles. Most TCR sequences were seen in very few donors, while some public TCRs were found in many individuals. When HLA alleles, especially DR and DQ, strongly co-occurred, TCR associations were difficult to assign to individual alleles. For the cohort, immune exposure information was limited to CMV serostatus. A few of the identified cytomegalovirus-associated TCR beta chains were confirmed in vitro to be specific for cytomegalovirus antigens. Roughly uniform sequencing depth across donors was assumed in presence/absence analyses, although this assumption may not hold. Correlated functional status among segregating V segments might reflect linkage disequilibrium, but an unknown experimental factor could not be ruled out. In a later genetic analysis, a missense DCLRE1C variant was associated with V-gene and J-gene trimming of TCR beta chains, and the association was replicated in an independent cohort. Because counts were too low, 15 to 20 rarely observed V segments, including chromosome 9 orphons, were excluded from the earlier analysis of about 500 of the donors. A cluster of highly shared sequence variants was judged likely to be a technical artifact of the sequencing pipeline. In a later analysis, most CMV-associated TCR beta chains were found to appear HLA-restricted, with HLA associations seemingly driven largely by CMV exposure. According to a later analysis, parvovirus B19, influenza, CMV and Epstein-Barr virus appeared linked to several top co-occurrence clusters. Because the 87-base-pair reads could not distinguish some IMGT-functional V segments, including TRBV6-2 and TRBV6-3, those segments were excluded. A later analysis found that HLA-associated TCR beta chains were more clonally expanded and had lower generation probabilities than equally common non-associated chains. According to the authors, the approach could potentially be generalized to other disease states and immunological phenotypes. Only TCR beta chains were sequenced in this cohort, and the absence of alpha or paired-chain data limited detectable features. Because HLA typing was unavailable for some donors at each locus, only the typed subset was used in association tests. In an earlier analysis of 587 of the donors, most TCR beta V segments appeared in productive rearrangements about 87% or about 30% of the time, broadly matching IMGT annotations. The classifier was reported to diagnose cytomegalovirus status with high specificity and sensitivity in both the original cohort and the validation cohort. In a later analysis, some 18,000 TCR beta sequences were associated with specific HLA alleles at a false discovery rate of 0.05.

Comments on this clone: Its antigen specificity is not known. Base quality data are lacking; no much larger clone is found one base away.

The receptor library was made with the immunoSEQ multiplex PCR assay. A mixture of 60 forward primers for TCR Vbeta segments and 13 reverse primers for TCR Jbeta segments was used in the multiplex PCR. A multiplex PCR assay on genomic DNA amplified the CDR3 region of rearranged TCR beta genes. Amplified TCR beta libraries were sequenced as 87-base-pair reads on the Illumina HiSeq System. As for the authors' bioinformatics: In a later analysis, tens of millions of unique TCR beta chains were counted across the 500 to 700 repertoires, and roughly 9.9 million of these chains were shared by at least two donors. Raw reads were error-corrected and collapsed into unique sequences by a nearest-neighbor algorithm in which closely related sequences were merged to remove PCR and sequencing errors. V, D and J gene segments were assigned by aligning CDR3 sequences to IMGT reference sequences. For a sequence to be retained, a match of at least six nucleotides to both a V gene segment and a J gene segment was required. A rearrangement counted as productive if the CDR3 had no stop codons and remained in frame with V and J, and every other rearrangement counted as non-productive. CDR3 was defined according to IMGT convention as the region running from the second conserved V-encoded cysteine to the conserved J-encoded phenylalanine. The earlier analysis of approximately 590 of the donors excluded any sequence lacking an unambiguous match to a single V gene segment. An earlier analysis of a few hundred of the donors called V segments functional above 56.7% productive rearrangements and segregating when the between-donor standard deviation exceeded 5%. A statistical classification framework was built to diagnose cytomegalovirus status from the catalog of TCR beta chain sequences. V and J gene assignment, in a later analysis, came from comparing TCR nucleotide sequences with IMGT/GENE-DB human TR gene sequences. In a later analysis, CDR3 sequences and most-parsimonious VDJ recombination scenarios were assigned using the TCRdist pipeline. In a later analysis, each TCR beta chain was defined by its CDR3 amino acid sequence together with its V-gene family, and reads without a unique V-gene family were excluded. To address suspected cross-contamination and a sequencing artifact, a later analysis removed several hundred highly shared, low-generation-probability nucleotide sequences. A later analysis calculated a clonal expansion index for each public chain from normalized within-repertoire ranks of inferred template counts. In a later analysis, generation probabilities were computed using a VDJ recombination model fitted to out-of-frame rearrangements, and the results were checked against IGoR. In a later analysis, hypergeometric tests were used to score TCR-TCR, TCR-HLA and TCR-CMV co-occurrence, with a repertoire-size bias correction applied to TCR pairs. False discovery rates were estimated in a later analysis by permuting HLA or CMV assignments 20 times. A later analysis grouped co-occurring TCRs with DBSCAN, adding TCRdist sequence similarity when clustering within HLA-allele-positive subsets. Repertoires with fewer than 30,000 or more than 120,000 public chains, plus five repertoires with anomalous nucleotide sharing, were excluded from co-occurrence clustering. TCRdb holds this immuneACCESS table with in-frame rearrangements only. Some clones are missing; in checked studies, unresolved V genes explain under half, and the rest has no known cause. V and J calls and clone size are those listed in that table; D and trimming were worked out from the DNA. This sample comprises approximately 160,000 clones, 82% of them detected only once. The ten largest clones add up to about 1.6% of the sample.

The TCR originated in a girl under 18 in good health and CMV-seropositive. The V and J genes are TRBV14 and TRBJ2-7, and TRBD2 may be the D gene, going by 6 matching bases. The sequenced material came from PBMCs. The CDR3 corresponds to CASSQESSALGSYEQYF. In nucleotides, the sequence is TGTGCCAGCAGCCAAGAGTCTAGCGCTCTCGGATCCTACGAGCAGTACTTC. Joined to the reference TRBV14 and TRBJ2-7 proteins, this CDR3 gives the full variable domain: EAGVTQFPSHSVIEKGQTVTLRCDPISGHDNLYWYRRVMGKEIKFLLHFVKESKQDESGMPNNRFLAERTGGTYSTLKVQPAELEDSGVYFCASSQESSALGSYEQYFGPGTRLTVT.